Listed here is a single TCR beta chain. Its antigen is unidentified. The CDR3 is 16 residues long. Germline values: CDR1 SGHKS, CDR2 YYEKEE (reference sequence). V lost 3 bases to trimming and J lost 2 bases; unmatched junction nucleotides: 6. The data belong to a study of cytomegalovirus exposure and HLA in healthy donors. While the first cohort had hundreds of subjects, the donors belonged to the separate validation cohort of about 120 subjects. The study's findings and limits: For cytomegalovirus status, the classifier reportedly gave diagnoses with high specificity and sensitivity. One later analysis, an examination of the 100 to 150 validation repertoires, found that first-cohort TCR clusters tended to co-occur in them.

TCRdb's table, derived via immunoSEQ multiplex PCR, lists solely in-frame clones and lacks some. The data hold roughly 100,000 clones, with about 88% observed a single time. The chain is built from TRBV5-5 and TRBJ2-1, with 9 bases matching TRBD2. Material for sequencing was PBMCs. The clonotype was recovered from a woman between 18 and 29 years old in good health and CMV-seropositive. The CDR3 loop is CASSWEVAGAYNEQFF. The CDR3 coding sequence is TGTGCCAGCAGCTGGGAGGTAGCGGGGGCCTACAATGAGCAGTTCTTC.